The clone carrying this T cell receptor beta chain was counted only a few times. With a duration under 2 months, the hyperthyroidism was newly diagnosed in patients aged 18 to 65. PBMCs were sourced from roughly 9.7 ml fresh peripheral blood. This record comes from a study of T cells in Graves' hyperthyroidism and ophthalmopathy. Amplification targeted TCR beta CDR3 regions from RNA transcripts. RT-PCR in the first round (using the HTBI primer set) targeted the TCR CDR3. TCRdb passed the multiplex PCR reads through MiXCR, listing each CDR3 protein once. The repertoire holds hundreds of thousands of distinct CDR3 sequences, with roughly 16% as singletons. CDR3 length: 16 amino acids. Germline CDR1 reads DFQATT; CDR2 reads SNEGSKA (reference sequence). V lost 2 bases to trimming and J lost 3 bases; unmatched junction nucleotides: 8.

The sequenced material came from blood. The receptor comes from a woman under 40 with Graves' hyperthyroidism. V and J are TRBV20-1 and TRBJ2-7; the match to TRBD1 covers 12 bases. This CDR3 reads CSARTTGQGARYEQYF. The CDR3 DNA sequence: TGCAGTGCTAGAACGACGGGACAGGGGGCGCGCTACGAGCAGTACTTC.